These 27 T cell receptor beta chains share one sample of origin, sequenced in a study of blood T cell repertoires in COVID-19. Produced via immunoSEQ multiplex PCR; TCRdb's table is partial and in-frame only. The table includes about 270,000 clones, less than 95% detected once. Input material: PBMCs or T cells enriched from blood (not recorded which). The receptors shown here come from a man between 40 and 49 years old who had been exposed to COVID-19.

CDR3 residues: CASSLAGLYTEAFF. CDR3 in DNA: TGTGCCAGCAGTTTAGCAGGGCTATACACTGAAGCTTTCTTT. V and J are TRBV28 and TRBJ1-1, with TRBD1 as a possible D gene (5 bases). V lost 2 bases and J 3 bases, leaving 10 bases between the germline ends. There are 14 residues in the CDR3. Per germline, CDR1 MDHEN and CDR2 SYDVKM.

V and J are TRBV10-3 and TRBJ1-2; D possibly corresponds to TRBD1 (5 bases). Between the trimmed V and J ends, which lost 3 bases and 1 base, there was a span of 9 bases. The germline V gene has CDR1 ENHRY and CDR2 SYGVKD. This CDR3 spans 14 amino acids. The DNA for the CDR3 is TGTGCCATCAGTGACGACAGACTTAACTATGGCTACACCTTC. This translates into CAISDDRLNYGYTF.

The chain uses TRBV9 and TRBJ2-7; 7 nucleotides line up with TRBD2. In germline, CDR1 is SGDLS, CDR2 YYNGEE. This CDR3 is built from 14 residues. The V segment lost 0 bases and the J segment 4 bases; nucleotides outside the gene matches: 4. The CDR3 DNA follows: TGTGCCAGCAGCGTAGAAGCGGGACCATACGAGCAGTACTTC. Translation: CASSVEAGPYEQYF. Based on the CDR3 plus reference TRBV9 and TRBJ2-7, the full variable domain is DSGVTQTPKHLITATGQRVTLRCSPRSGDLSVYWYQQSLDQGLQFLIQYYNGEERAKGNILERFSAQQFPDLHSELNLSSLELGDSALYFCASSVEAGPYEQYFGPGTRLTVT.

This clone was picked up one time. This chain connects TRBV9 to TRBJ2-3, with D perhaps matching TRBD2 (5 bases). V lost 3 bases and J lost 3, with 17 bases in between. Germline V gene lookup returns CDR1 SGDLS and CDR2 YYNGEE. The CDR3 sequence is 16 residues long. In DNA form, the CDR3 reads TGTGCCAGCAGCGACCCCCTCTGGGAGAGGACAGATACGCAGTATTTT. The encoded protein is CASSDPLWERTDTQYF. Supplemented by reference TRBV9 and TRBJ2-3, the full variable domain reads DSGVTQTPKHLITATGQRVTLRCSPRSGDLSVYWYQQSLDQGLQFLIQYYNGEERAKGNILERFSAQQFPDLHSELNLSSLELGDSALYFCASSDPLWERTDTQYFGPGTRLTVL.

This chain links TRBV27 with TRBJ2-7; D is perhaps TRBD1 (6 bases). Germline-derived CDR1 and CDR2 are MNHEY and SMNVEV (reference sequence). The V gene lost 5 bases and the J gene lost 2 bases, with 16 bases spanning the gap. This CDR3 is 15 amino acids long. The CDR3 DNA sequence: TGTGCCAGCAGTCCCCTAGGGGGACCCCCCTACGAGCAGTACTTC. Its translation is CASSPLGGPPYEQYF.

This clone was seen more than once but under ten times. The chain couples TRBV2 to TRBJ2-3; 7 nucleotides line up with TRBD2. The CDR3 length is 13 residues. Germline CDR1 reads SNHLY; CDR2 reads FYNNEI. The V and J ends lost 4 bases and 5 bases, in that order; junction bases with no gene match: 3. The CDR3 spells CASSGGLVDTQYF. The CDR3 DNA is TGTGCCAGCAGTGGCGGACTAGTAGATACGCAGTATTTT.

The chain joins TRBV5-4 to TRBJ1-1, with TRBD1 matching over 7 bases. CDR1 is SGHNT, CDR2 YYREEE, per germline (reference sequence). This CDR3 has 15 amino acids. After removal of 0 bases from V and 2 bases from J, the junction contained 4 bases not matched to a gene. The CDR3 DNA sequence: TGTGCCAGCAGCTTGGAGGGGGCTAAAAACACTGAAGCTTTCTTT. Amino acid sequence: CASSLEGAKNTEAFF.

The chain uses TRBV10-2 and TRBJ2-1, with D uncertain. Trimming shortened V by 7 bases and J by 9 bases, and 13 bases separated the two germline ends. Looked up from germline, CDR1 is WSHSY and CDR2 is SAAADI. The CDR3 length is 12 residues. CDR3 residues: CASTSVRFEQFF. Here the CDR3 DNA reads TGCGCCAGCACCAGCGTACGCTTTGAGCAGTTCTTC.

This chain uses TRBV3-1 (or the pseudogene TRBV3-2) with TRBJ1-5; a possible D gene is TRBD1 (6 bases). The germline gives CDR1 LGHDT, CDR2 YNNKEL (reference sequence). Trimming removed 4 bases at V and 1 base at J, with 11 bases between. CDR3 length equals 15 residues. This chain's CDR3 is CASSLTGGSNQPQHF. The DNA for the CDR3 is TGTGCCAGCAGCCTGACAGGTGGAAGCAATCAGCCCCAGCATTTT.

The rearrangement uses TRBV19 and TRBJ1-4; 8 nucleotides align to TRBD1. The germline CDR1 and CDR2 sequences are LNHDA and SQIVND (reference sequence). The V and J ends lost 1 base and 5 bases, in that order; junction bases with no gene match: 3. This CDR3 contains 15 residues. Here the CDR3 DNA reads TGTGCCAGTAGTATAGTAAGACAGGGGAATGAAAAACTGTTTTTT. Translation: CASSIVRQGNEKLFF.

This chain connects TRBV5-1 to TRBJ2-1; a weak D match, TRBD1 (5 bases). This CDR3 contains 15 residues. Trimming removed 3 bases from V and 5 bases from J, with 15 bases in between. From germline, CDR1 is SGHRS and CDR2 YFSETQ. The CDR3 is CASSWGDWVNNEQFF. CDR3 sequence (DNA): TGCGCCAGCAGCTGGGGCGACTGGGTCAACAATGAGCAGTTCTTC.

The chain is built from TRBV9 and TRBJ2-3, with 10 bases aligning to TRBD1. With 3 bases clipped from V and 3 bases from J, the junction kept 7 bases outside the gene matches. CDR3 length: 16 residues. Germline loops: CDR1 SGDLS, CDR2 YYNGEE. This CDR3 is CASSARSGQGTDTQYF. CDR3 coding DNA: TGTGCCAGCAGCGCGAGATCGGGACAGGGGACAGATACGCAGTATTTT.

This clone has a single count. The J gene is TRBJ2-7, the V gene TRBV27; no clear D. Germline-derived CDR1 and CDR2 are MNHEY and SMNVEV (reference sequence). The CDR3 has 14 amino acids. The germline V and J ends were trimmed by 5 bases and 4 bases, with 15 bases remaining between them. CDR3 bases: TGTGCCAGCAGTCCTTACCTAGGTCAATACGAGCAGTACTTC. This encodes CASSPYLGQYEQYF.

The chain is built from TRBV10-3 and TRBJ1-4; 7 bases are shared with TRBD1. The CDR3 length is 15 residues. V lost 4 bases to trimming and J lost 5 bases; unmatched junction nucleotides: 7. Per the germline V gene, CDR1 is ENHRY and CDR2 is SYGVKD. Here the CDR3 reads CAISGTTGRNEKLFF. The CDR3 nucleotides are TGTGCCATCAGTGGGACGACAGGGAGAAATGAAAAACTGTTTTTT.

The rearrangement joins TRBV19 to TRBJ2-2, with D possibly TRBD2 on 5 matching bases. Germline V lookup: CDR1 LNHDA, CDR2 SQIVND (reference sequence). V was clipped by 11 bases and J by 2 bases, with 6 bases between them. This CDR3 contains 11 residues. CDR3 nucleotides: TGTGCCGCTAGCAACACCGGGGAGCTGTTTTTT. Protein sequence: CAASNTGELFF.

The rearrangement joins TRBV29-1 to TRBJ2-7; TRBD2 aligns across 9 bases. V was clipped by 0 bases and J by 2 bases; unmatched bases: 5. CDR1 is SQVTM, CDR2 ANQGSEA, per germline. The CDR3 has 15 amino acids. The CDR3 DNA follows: TGCAGCGTTGAAGATTGGCCTAGCGGGACCTACGAGCAGTACTTC. Protein sequence: CSVEDWPSGTYEQYF.

This chain links TRBV30 with TRBJ2-2; TRBD2 matches at 16 bases. The CDR3 extends over 19 amino acids. Trimming cost V 2 bases and J 6 bases; bases outside gene matches: 12. CDR1 and CDR2 (germline): GTSNPN, SVGIG (reference sequence). DNA of the CDR3: TGTGCCTGGAGTTTTGATATAGGGACTAGCGGGAGGGCCGCCGGGGAGCTGTTTTTT. It translates to CAWSFDIGTSGRAAGELFF. The full variable domain, with the rest looked up from reference TRBV30 and TRBJ2-2, is SQTIHQWPATLVQPVGSPLSLECTVEGTSNPNLYWYRQAAGRGLQLLFYSVGIGQISSEVPQNLSASRPQDRQFILSSKKLLLSDSGFYLCAWSFDIGTSGRAAGELFFGEGSRLTVL.

The chain is built from TRBV4-3 and TRBJ1-1; D is perhaps TRBD1 (5 bases). Germline V gene data show CDR1 as LGHNA and CDR2 as YSLEER. CDR3 length equals 17 residues. V was pared by 0 bases and J by 3 bases, with 17 bases between. The CDR3 nucleotides are TGCGCCAGCAGCCAAGATAACTTGCAGGGAGGGTACACTGAAGCTTTCTTT. Protein: CASSQDNLQGGYTEAFF.

This chain uses TRBV19 with TRBJ2-1; 10 positions match TRBD2. Germline V gene data show CDR1 as LNHDA and CDR2 as SQIVND (reference sequence). V shed 6 bases and J 8 bases; nucleotides not matched to a gene: 10. The CDR3 length is 15 residues. The CDR3 region is CASRNLAGALYEQFF. In nucleotides, the CDR3 is TGTGCCAGTAGAAACCTAGCGGGAGCTTTGTATGAGCAGTTCTTC.

This clone has a single count. The rearrangement uses TRBV18 and TRBJ2-3, with a tentative D call TRBD2 (5 bases). V lost 2 bases and J 4 bases, leaving 16 bases between the germline ends. Germline values: CDR1 KGHSH, CDR2 LQKENI. The CDR3 has 16 residues. As DNA, the CDR3 is TGTGCCAGCTCACCATTGTCTAGCCAATTGGCAGATACGCAGTATTTT. Protein: CASSPLSSQLADTQYF.

The chain employs TRBV7-9 and TRBJ2-3; the match to TRBD1 covers 7 bases. Germline-derived CDR1 and CDR2 are SEHNR and FQNEAQ (reference sequence). V was pared by 6 bases and J by 2 bases, with 11 bases of the junction left unmatched. The CDR3 is 16 residues long. The CDR3 nucleotides are TGTGCCAGCAGATCGCCGGGACAGAGACCCACAGATACGCAGTATTTT. Amino acids: CASRSPGQRPTDTQYF. The full variable domain, rest sourced from reference TRBV7-9 and TRBJ2-3, is DTGVSQNPRHKITKRGQNVTFRCDPISEHNRLYWYRQTLGQGPEFLTYFQNEAQLEKSRLLSDRFSAERPKGSFSTLEIQRTEQGDSAMYLCASRSPGQRPTDTQYFGPGTRLTVL.

The CDR3 protein is CASSTTGLDSGNTIYF. The CDR3 region has the DNA TGCGCCAGCAGCACGACAGGACTAGACTCTGGAAACACCATATATTTT. This sequence joins TRBV5-1 and TRBJ1-3; D is perhaps TRBD1 (6 bases). The CDR3 is made up of 16 amino acids. V was clipped by 4 bases and J by 0 bases, with 14 bases between them. From germline, CDR1 is SGHRS and CDR2 YFSETQ.

The chain uses TRBV15 and TRBJ2-7; weak D call: TRBD1 (5 bases). CDR3 length equals 15 residues. Germline V gene data show CDR1 as LNHNV and CDR2 as YYDKDF (reference sequence). Trimming removed 3 bases at V and 7 bases at J, with 19 bases between. Here the CDR3 DNA reads TGTGCCACCAGCAGGGTGTCAGGGTCGTTTGGAGAGCAGTACTTC. Its protein is CATSRVSGSFGEQYF. The whole variable domain, filled in from reference TRBV15 and TRBJ2-7, reads DAMVIQNPRYQVTQFGKPVTLSCSQTLNHNVMYWYQQKSSQAPKLLFHYYDKDFNNEADTPDNFQSRRPNTSFCFLDIRSPGLGDTAMYLCATSRVSGSFGEQYFGPGTRLTVT.

CDR3: CASSKAQGGNQPQHF. The CDR3 region has the DNA TGTGCCAGTAGTAAGGCACAGGGAGGCAATCAGCCCCAGCATTTT. This chain connects TRBV19 to TRBJ1-5, with D possibly being TRBD1 (6 bases). With 4 bases removed from V and 2 bases from J, the gap between germline ends came to 12 bases. CDR1 and CDR2 from the germline V gene are LNHDA and SQIVND (reference sequence). The CDR3 covers 15 residues.

A single count supports this clone. The chain employs TRBV28 and TRBJ2-3; perhaps TRBD2 as D (5 bases). V was pared by 6 bases and J by 4 bases, with 14 bases between. This CDR3 is built from 14 residues. CDR1 is MDHEN and CDR2 is SYDVKM in the germline V gene. In DNA, the CDR3 is TGTGCCAGCAGGGACTTTTTGGGCGCAGATACGCAGTATTTT. It codes for CASRDFLGADTQYF. Based on the CDR3 plus reference TRBV28 and TRBJ2-3, the full variable domain is DVKVTQSSRYLVKRTGEKVFLECVQDMDHENMFWYRQDPGLGLRLIYFSYDVKMKEKGDIPEGYSVSREKKERFSLILESASTNQTSMYLCASRDFLGADTQYFGPGTRLTVL.

The chain couples TRBV9 to TRBJ2-5; the match to TRBD2 covers 9 bases. This CDR3 is 14 amino acids long. After removal of 4 bases from V and 5 bases from J, the junction contained 6 bases not matched to a gene. The germline gives CDR1 SGDLS, CDR2 YYNGEE. CDR3 in amino acids: CASSKGLAEETQYF. The CDR3 bases are TGTGCCAGCAGCAAGGGACTAGCCGAGGAGACCCAGTACTTC.

The chain links TRBV6-5 to TRBJ1-6; unclear D gene. The CDR3 length is 14 residues. Trimming took 7 bases from V and 7 from J, leaving 14 bases between them. Germline CDR1 reads MNHEY; CDR2 reads SVGAGI. CDR3 sequence: CASTRRGENSPLHF. The CDR3 nucleotides read TGTGCCAGCACCAGGCGCGGGGAAAATTCACCCCTCCACTTT.